This T cell receptor (beta chain) is drawn from a study of blood T cell repertoires in COVID-19. As for the study in general: COVID-19 samples, acute and convalescent, were from the United States, Italy and Spain.

The assay was immunoSEQ multiplex PCR, and TCRdb's table has in-frame clones only and misses some. The sample includes over 200,000 clones, about 90% seen only once; the top ten take approximately 2.8%. Trimming stripped 0 bases from V and 0 bases from J, with 12 bases between. The CDR3 consists of 17 residues. The cohort comprised adults aged roughly 18 to 90 years residing in 20 to 30 US areas. This TCR was recovered from a woman aged 45-59 years in a cohort exposed to, infected with or recovered from COVID-19 (not recorded which). Specimen: PBMCs or T cells enriched from blood (not recorded which). This chain links TRBV23-1 with TRBJ1-5, with a tentative D call TRBD1 (6 bases). TRBV23-1 belongs to the ORF category, with a function that is uncertain. The CDR3 bases are TGCGCCAGCAGTCAATCGAGGGGGATGGTTAGCAATCAGCCCCAGCATTTT. Translating it yields CASSQSRGMVSNQPQHF.